The entry below gives a single T cell receptor beta chain sequence along with its context. The sample originates from a study of blood T cell repertoires in COVID-19. This table comes from immunoSEQ multiplex PCR, and its TCRdb copy is limited to in-frame clones, with some not included. Of over 130,000 clones in the sample, around four fifths are singletons; the top ten hold roughly 2.3%. V was shortened by 7 bases and J by 5 bases, with 14 bases between the two germline ends. Germline V CDR1 and CDR2: LNHDA, SQIVND (reference sequence). The CDR3 spans 13 residues. The source of this sequence is a man between 65 and 85 years old with acute or convalescent COVID-19. The rearrangement uses TRBV19 and TRBJ1-1, with D perhaps matching TRBD1 (5 bases). The sample consisted of peripheral blood. The DNA for the CDR3 is TGTGCCAGTACCAAGGAGGGGAGGACTGAAGCTTTCTTT. Amino acids: CASTKEGRTEAFF.